This T cell receptor (beta chain) derives from a study of blood T cells in healthy people across ages. Whole-study results and caveats: The lack of PBMC sorting stopped any conclusive naive versus antigen-experienced comparison. Investigators treated diversity estimates from one million T cells as underestimates.

This clonotype came up a few times. Its specificity is unknown. One end of the junction fails to match germline, which may point to a read error. CDR1 and CDR2 (germline): SQVTM, ANQGSEA. The CDR3 covers 14 residues. Sample donors were healthy Caucasian individuals that came from Russia, aged 6 to 90. No fewer than 5.5 micrograms of total RNA were isolated from every sample. Through a sample-barcoded 5' primer and a J-beta primer mix, a second PCR was run for roughly 6 to 12 cycles. MiXCR was run by TCRdb on the 5' RACE reads, yielding one entry per CDR3 protein. The sample holds approximately 360,000 distinct CDR3 sequences, approximately 47% seen once.

The clonotype comes from a man in his 60s in good health. This chain joins TRBV29-1 and TRBJ2-3; the D is unclear. Sequencing input: blood. The DNA for the CDR3 is TGCAGCGTTGAAGGGGCCGGCCGCACGGATACGCAGTATTTT. It yields the protein CSVEGAGRTDTQYF.